This entry lists 17 T cell receptor beta chains sequenced from one sample in a study of CD8 T cells in Susac syndrome. RNA was extracted with the RNeasy kit, and a quantity of roughly 0.5 to 1 ug was reverse transcribed using random hexamers. TCRdb reanalysed the immunoSEQ multiplex PCR reads using MiXCR and keeps one entry per CDR3 protein. The table records about 130,000 distinct CDR3 sequences, about 95% of them present only once. Sequenced input: CD4+ T cells from PBMCs. All receptors derive from a human donor in good health.

The J gene is TRBJ2-3, the V gene TRBV3-1; no clear D. The CDR3 covers 15 residues. Trimming took 1 base from V and 5 from J, leaving 13 bases between them. Germline loops: CDR1 LGHDT, CDR2 YNNKEL (reference sequence). The CDR3 nucleotides read TGTGCCAGCAGCCAAGGTGGGTTCCGAGGAGATACGCAGTATTTT. It translates to CASSQGGFRGDTQYF.

The V and J genes are TRBV2 and TRBJ2-7; a weak D match, TRBD1 (5 bases). CDR3 length: 16 residues. The germline gives CDR1 SNHLY, CDR2 FYNNEI. The V and J ends lost 3 bases and 3 bases respectively, with 18 bases between them. The chain's CDR3 is CASSDAGIVAYYEQYF. Here the CDR3 DNA reads TGTGCCAGCAGTGATGCAGGGATCGTGGCCTACTACGAGCAGTACTTC.

The J gene is TRBJ2-7, the V gene TRBV12-3 or TRBV12-4; D assignment may be TRBD1 or TRBD2 (6 bases each). The ends were cut back, 6 bases at V and 5 bases at J, with 14 bases in the middle. There are 13 residues in the CDR3. The CDR3 DNA follows: TGTGCCAGCAGAATTGTGGGGGGCCACGAGCAGTACTTC. It is translated as CASRIVGGHEQYF.

The chain carries TRBV5-4 and TRBJ2-7, with D tentatively TRBD1 (5 bases). The germline V gene has CDR1 SGHNT and CDR2 YYREEE (reference sequence). V was cut by 2 bases and J by 2 bases, with 8 bases left in between. CDR3 length: 13 residues. The CDR3 DNA reads as TGTGCCAGCAGCTTTGACAGAACCTACGAGCAGTACTTC. Its translation is CASSFDRTYEQYF.

This clonotype came up once. This chain connects TRBV19 to TRBJ1-5; maybe TRBD1 (6 bases). The V gene lost 5 bases and the J gene lost 7 bases, with 12 bases spanning the gap. CDR3 length: 13 amino acids. Looked up from germline, CDR1 is LNHDA and CDR2 is SQIVND (reference sequence). The CDR3 spells CASSGGRQQPQHF. CDR3 bases: TGTGCCAGTAGTGGGGGGCGGCAACAGCCCCAGCATTTT.

The chain couples TRBV28 to TRBJ1-5; unclear D gene. V was shortened by 4 bases and J by 0 bases, with 7 bases between the two germline ends. This CDR3 has 14 amino acids. The germline V gene encodes CDR1 MDHEN and CDR2 SYDVKM. The CDR3 here is CASSYQLSNQPQHF. CDR3 bases: TGTGCCAGCAGTTACCAGCTTAGCAATCAGCCCCAGCATTTT.

This chain uses TRBV12-5 with TRBJ2-2, with TRBD1 as a possible D gene (5 bases). This CDR3 comprises 14 residues. The V end lost 6 bases, the J end lost 4 bases, and 12 bases lay between the germline ends. Looked up from germline, CDR1 is LGHNT and CDR2 is FRNRAP. The CDR3 DNA follows: TGTGCTAGTGGGATTCAGGGCATCACCGGGGAGCTGTTTTTT. Amino acids: CASGIQGITGELFF.

J is TRBJ2-5 and V is TRBV19, with a weak D call TRBD2 (6 bases). The V and J ends lost 7 bases and 5 bases respectively, with 17 bases between them. In germline, CDR1 is LNHDA, CDR2 SQIVND (reference sequence). The CDR3 loop spans 14 amino acids. CDR3 sequence reads: CASKSSGPLETQYF. The CDR3 bases are TGTGCCAGTAAGAGTAGCGGCCCCCTCGAGACCCAGTACTTC.

The chain couples TRBV5-4 to TRBJ2-1, with 8 bases matching TRBD2. With 4 bases clipped from V and 6 bases from J, the junction kept 9 bases outside the gene matches. The germline V gene has CDR1 SGHNT and CDR2 YYREEE (reference sequence). The CDR3 covers 15 residues. CDR3 DNA: TGTGCCAGCAGCCCGGGACTAGTAGGTCCCAATGAGCAGTTCTTC. It specifies CASSPGLVGPNEQFF.

The CDR3 sequence is CASSSETTWDYGYTF. In DNA form, the CDR3 reads TGTGCCAGCAGTAGCGAGACAACCTGGGACTATGGCTACACCTTC. The chain is built from TRBV5-4 and TRBJ1-2; D is uncertain. The CDR3 sequence is 15 residues long. Germline V CDR1 and CDR2: SGHNT, YYREEE (reference sequence). V was trimmed by 5 bases and J by 3 bases, leaving 17 bases between them. Complete variable domain (other parts from reference TRBV5-4 and TRBJ1-2): ETGVTQSPTHLIKTRGQQVTLRCSSQSGHNTVSWYQQALGQGPQFIFQYYREEENGRGNFPPRFSGLQFPNYSSELNVNALELDDSALYLCASSSETTWDYGYTFGSGTRLTVV.

CDR3 in DNA: TGTGCCAGCAGTGCCTGGACTAGCGCTTATGAGCAGTTCTTC. It codes for CASSAWTSAYEQFF. This chain uses TRBV2 with TRBJ2-1, with 9 bases that match TRBD2. The CDR3 is 14 residues long. With V trimmed by 4 bases and J by 8 bases, 6 bases remained unmatched. From germline, CDR1 is SNHLY and CDR2 FYNNEI. Drawing the rest from reference TRBV2 and TRBJ2-1, the complete variable domain is EPEVTQTPSHQVTQMGQEVILRCVPISNHLYFYWYRQILGQKVEFLVSFYNNEISEKSEIFDDQFSVERPDGSNFTLKIRSTKLEDSAMYFCASSAWTSAYEQFFGPGTRLTVL.

The chain is built from TRBV20-1 and TRBJ2-3; 15 positions match TRBD2. CDR1 is DFQATT and CDR2 is SNEGSKA in the germline V gene (reference sequence). V was pared by 7 bases and J by 0 bases, with 5 bases of the junction left unmatched. The CDR3 has 16 residues. Here the CDR3 reads CSGSGLAGGSTDTQYF. CDR3 bases: TGCAGTGGATCGGGACTAGCGGGAGGTAGCACAGATACGCAGTATTTT.

The gene calls are TRBV15 and TRBJ2-1; 11 nucleotides match TRBD2. The V and J ends lost 4 bases and 3 bases, in that order; junction bases with no gene match: 5. This CDR3 has 16 amino acids. Looked up from germline, CDR1 is LNHNV and CDR2 is YYDKDF (reference sequence). CDR3 DNA sequence: TGTGCCACCAGCAAAGCCGGGACTAGCGGCTACAATGAGCAGTTCTTC. This translates into CATSKAGTSGYNEQFF.

The chain joins TRBV5-1 to TRBJ2-7, with 10 positions matching TRBD1. The V and J ends lost 4 bases and 3 bases, in that order; junction bases with no gene match: 10. Germline-derived CDR1 and CDR2 are SGHRS and YFSETQ. This CDR3 region has 16 residues. The CDR3 loop reads CASSPNTDRGIYEQYF. In nucleotides, the CDR3 is TGCGCCAGCAGCCCCAATACGGACAGGGGGATCTACGAGCAGTACTTC.

The J gene is TRBJ1-2, the V gene TRBV5-4; TRBD1 is a possible D gene (6 bases). The CDR3 loop spans 13 amino acids. Germline-derived CDR1 and CDR2 are SGHNT and YYREEE (reference sequence). V was pared by 5 bases and J by 4 bases, with 12 bases between. CDR3 region: CASSPTGVYGYTF. Written as DNA, the CDR3 is TGTGCCAGCAGTCCGACAGGTGTCTATGGCTACACCTTC.

The V and J genes are TRBV24-1 and TRBJ1-2; D unresolved. CDR3 length equals 13 residues. Germline values: CDR1 KGHDR, CDR2 SFDVKD. Trimming stripped 2 bases from V and 4 bases from J, with 7 bases between. The CDR3 nucleotides read TGTGCCACCAGTGATTACCTAGGCTATGGCTACACCTTC. This encodes CATSDYLGYGYTF.

CDR3 in amino acids: CASSPWTSGSAGELFF. CDR3 nucleotide sequence: TGTGCCAGCAGCCCCTGGACTAGCGGGAGCGCCGGGGAGCTGTTTTTT. The chain links TRBV4-2 to TRBJ2-2, with 13 nucleotides matching TRBD2. CDR1 and CDR2 from the germline V gene are LGHNA and YNFKEQ. The trim removed 4 bases at V and 6 bases at J, leaving 5 bases unmatched. This CDR3 has 16 amino acids.